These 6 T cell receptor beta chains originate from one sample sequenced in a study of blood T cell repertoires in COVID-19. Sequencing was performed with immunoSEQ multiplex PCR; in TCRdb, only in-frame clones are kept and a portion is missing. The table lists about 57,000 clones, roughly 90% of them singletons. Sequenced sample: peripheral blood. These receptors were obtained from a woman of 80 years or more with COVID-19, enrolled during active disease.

This CDR3 is CASSYSEGTSDTQYF. In nucleotides, the CDR3 is TGTGCCAGCAGTTACTCGGAGGGGACTTCAGATACGCAGTATTTT. V is TRBV6-2 or TRBV6-3 and J is TRBJ2-3; D is perhaps TRBD2 (6 bases). The CDR3 totals 15 residues. With 0 bases removed from V and 4 bases from J, the gap between germline ends came to 11 bases. In germline, CDR1 is MNHEY, CDR2 SVGEGT.

The CDR3 DNA reads TGTGCCAGCCGGGGGGGCACTGAAGCTTTCTTT. As protein: CASRGGTEAFF. The chain uses TRBV2 and TRBJ1-1; possible D gene TRBD1, 5 bases. Trimming took off 8 bases at V and 4 bases at J, with 8 bases between the two ends. This CDR3 comprises 11 residues. Germline loops: CDR1 SNHLY, CDR2 FYNNEI. The whole variable domain, remainder taken from reference TRBV2 and TRBJ1-1, is EPEVTQTPSHQVTQMGQEVILRCVPISNHLYFYWYRQILGQKVEFLVSFYNNEISEKSEIFDDQFSVERPDGSNFTLKIRSTKLEDSAMYFCASRGGTEAFFGQGTRLTVV.

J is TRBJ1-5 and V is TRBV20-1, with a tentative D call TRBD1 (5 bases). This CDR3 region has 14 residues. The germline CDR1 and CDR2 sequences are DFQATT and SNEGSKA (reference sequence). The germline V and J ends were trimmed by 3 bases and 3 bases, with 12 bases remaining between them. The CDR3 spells CSASGHSDNQPQHF. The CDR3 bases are TGCAGTGCTAGTGGACACTCCGACAATCAGCCCCAGCATTTT.

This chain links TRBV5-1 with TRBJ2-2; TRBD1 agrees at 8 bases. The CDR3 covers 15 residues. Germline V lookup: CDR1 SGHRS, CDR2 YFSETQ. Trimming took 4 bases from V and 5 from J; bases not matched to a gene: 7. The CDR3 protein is CASSLGTGRTGELFF. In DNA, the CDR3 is TGCGCCAGCAGCCTCGGGACAGGACGAACCGGGGAGCTGTTTTTT.

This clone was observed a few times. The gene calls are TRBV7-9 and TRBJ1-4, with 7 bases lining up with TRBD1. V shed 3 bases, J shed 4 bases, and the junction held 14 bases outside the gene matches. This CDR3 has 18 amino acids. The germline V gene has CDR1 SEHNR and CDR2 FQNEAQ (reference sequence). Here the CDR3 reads CASSFGSRQGYGNEKLFF. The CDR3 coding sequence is TGTGCCAGCAGCTTCGGAAGCCGACAGGGTTACGGTAATGAAAAACTGTTTTTT.

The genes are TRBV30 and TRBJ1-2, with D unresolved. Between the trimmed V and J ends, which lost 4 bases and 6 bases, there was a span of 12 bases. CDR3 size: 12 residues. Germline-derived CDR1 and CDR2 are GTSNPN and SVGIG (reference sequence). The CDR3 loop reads CAWILEGHGYTF. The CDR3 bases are TGTGCCTGGATCTTAGAGGGCCATGGCTACACCTTC.